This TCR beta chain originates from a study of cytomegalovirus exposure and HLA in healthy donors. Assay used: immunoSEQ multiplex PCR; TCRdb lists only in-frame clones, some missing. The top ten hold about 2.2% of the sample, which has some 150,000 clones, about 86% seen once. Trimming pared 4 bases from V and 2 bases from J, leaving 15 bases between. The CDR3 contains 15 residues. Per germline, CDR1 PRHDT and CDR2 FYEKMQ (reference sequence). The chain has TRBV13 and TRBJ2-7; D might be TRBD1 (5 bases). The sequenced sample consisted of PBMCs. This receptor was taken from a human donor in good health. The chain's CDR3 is CASSSLTEGPYEQYF. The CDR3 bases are TGTGCCAGCAGCTCTCTGACAGAAGGGCCCTACGAGCAGTACTTC. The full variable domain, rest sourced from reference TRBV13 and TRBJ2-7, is AAGVIQSPRHLIKEKRETATLKCYPIPRHDTVYWYQQGPGQDPQFLISFYEKMQSDKGSIPDRFSAQQFSDYHSELNMSSLELGDSALYFCASSSLTEGPYEQYFGPGTRLTVT.